The 27 T cell receptor beta chains in this list originate from one sample, sequenced in a study of blood T cells in healthy people across ages. Using a J-beta primer mix together with a sample-barcoded 5' primer, a second PCR was run for roughly 7 to 11 cycles. TCRdb processed the 5' RACE reads anew with MiXCR; each CDR3 protein has one entry. The top ten hold around 13% of the sample, which has about 1.1 million distinct CDR3 sequences, roughly two fifths seen once. Source material: blood. The receptors stem from a man younger than 30 in good health.

The genes are TRBV6-2 or TRBV6-3 and TRBJ1-5, with unresolved D. The CDR3 contains 12 residues. In germline, CDR1 is MNHEY, CDR2 SVGEGT. V lost 2 bases to trimming and J lost 6 bases, with 5 bases between them. CDR3 DNA: TGTGCCAGCAGTTACATGGTTCAGCCCCAGCATTTT. Amino acids: CASSYMVQPQHF.

This clonotype has ten or more counts. The chain combines TRBV2 with TRBJ1-2; D is unresolved. Per germline, CDR1 SNHLY and CDR2 FYNNEI. This CDR3 region has 14 residues. Trimming stripped 6 bases from V and 4 bases from J, with 15 bases between. The CDR3 DNA reads as TGTGCCAGCAGAGCGGGAGCCGAAACCTATGGCTACACCTTC. Protein product: CASRAGAETYGYTF. The complete variable domain, with remaining parts taken from reference TRBV2 and TRBJ1-2, reads EPEVTQTPSHQVTQMGQEVILRCVPISNHLYFYWYRQILGQKVEFLVSFYNNEISEKSEIFDDQFSVERPDGSNFTLKIRSTKLEDSAMYFCASRAGAETYGYTFGSGTRLTVV.

This chain connects TRBV4-2 to TRBJ1-6; D is unclear. V was trimmed by 1 base and J by 13 bases, leaving 14 bases between them. Looked up from germline, CDR1 is LGHNA and CDR2 is YNFKEQ. CDR3 length: 14 amino acids. The DNA for the CDR3 is TGTGCCAGCAGCCAAGCCTCGGCGCTTTCTCCCCTCCACTTT. Amino acids: CASSQASALSPLHF.

Only a few counts were recorded for this clonotype. This chain connects TRBV7-3 to TRBJ2-3; 12 positions agree with TRBD2. V lost 1 base and J lost 0; bases outside the gene matches: 11. Germline V CDR1 and CDR2: SGHTA, FQGTGA. The length of the CDR3 is 20 residues. DNA of the CDR3: TGTGCCAGCAGCTTAAGCCAGACTAGCGGGGGATTTCTTAGCACAGATACGCAGTATTTT. The encoded protein is CASSLSQTSGGFLSTDTQYF.

This clonotype was seen a handful of times. The CDR3 bases are TGCAGTGCTAGAGACCAGGGGGGTTATAGCAATCAGCCCCAGCATTTT. Translation gives CSARDQGGYSNQPQHF. This chain uses TRBV20-1 with TRBJ1-5; TRBD1 matches 7 bases. The CDR3 totals 16 residues. Trimming took 0 bases from V and 0 from J; bases not matched to a gene: 5. Per the germline V gene, CDR1 is DFQATT and CDR2 is SNEGSKA (reference sequence).

This rearrangement joins TRBV4-1 to TRBJ1-2; D not certain. V gave up 1 base and J gave up 0 bases, with 9 bases separating them. CDR1 is MGHRA and CDR2 is YSYEKL in the germline V gene. The CDR3 is made up of 15 amino acids. CDR3 loop: CASSQVFTANYGYTF. CDR3 DNA: TGCGCCAGCAGCCAAGTGTTTACGGCTAACTATGGCTACACCTTC.

The chain uses TRBV9 and TRBJ2-1, with D perhaps matching TRBD1 (5 bases). Germline CDR1 and CDR2: SGDLS and YYNGEE. The CDR3 is 16 residues long. Between the trimmed V and J ends, which lost 0 bases and 6 bases, there was a span of 16 bases. CDR3 sequence: CASSVDGRAVSNEQFF. DNA for the CDR3: TGTGCCAGCAGCGTAGACGGCAGGGCGGTGAGCAATGAGCAGTTCTTC.

This clonotype was seen only a few times. This chain links TRBV3-1 with TRBJ2-7, with 7 bases that match TRBD2. Trimming took 7 bases from V and 0 from J; bases not matched to a gene: 6. Germline CDR1 is LGHDT and CDR2 is YNNKEL (reference sequence). The CDR3 has 14 residues. CDR3: CASTQRGSSYEQYF. CDR3 DNA: TGTGCCAGCACCCAGCGGGGCAGCTCCTACGAGCAGTACTTC.

Of note for this clonotype: A read error may be the cause here, since a much bigger clone is one base away. The chain has TRBV12-3 or TRBV12-4 and TRBJ1-2; 7 bases match TRBD1. V lost 6 bases and J lost 6; bases outside the gene matches: 10. CDR3 length: 14 amino acids. The CDR3 protein is CASRYSRGADGYTF. The CDR3 DNA reads TGTGCCAGCAGGTACTCCAGGGGGGCCGATGGCTACACCTTC.

The gene calls are TRBV20-1 and TRBJ1-5, with 7 bases matching TRBD1. Germline V CDR1 and CDR2: DFQATT, SNEGSKA (reference sequence). V shed 8 bases, J shed 0 bases, and the junction held 10 bases outside the gene matches. The CDR3 has 15 residues. CDR3 in amino acids: CSINRGPYSNQPQHF. CDR3 in DNA: TGCAGTATCAACAGGGGACCCTATAGCAATCAGCCCCAGCATTTT.

V is TRBV3-1 and J is TRBJ2-7; tentative D call: TRBD2 (6 bases). From germline, CDR1 is LGHDT and CDR2 YNNKEL (reference sequence). The CDR3 length is 13 residues. V lost 7 bases and J lost 5, with 15 bases in between. CDR3 loop: CASTYSGRNEQYF. Written as DNA, the CDR3 is TGTGCCAGCACCTATTCGGGGAGGAACGAGCAGTACTTC.

This clonotype was found a few times. This chain uses TRBV29-1 with TRBJ2-1, with 7 bases aligning to TRBD2. V shed 8 bases, J shed 7 bases, and the junction held 11 bases outside the gene matches. This CDR3 has 13 amino acids. From germline, CDR1 is SQVTM and CDR2 ANQGSEA. CDR3 sequence: CSYRLAGLNEQFF. Written as DNA, the CDR3 is TGCAGCTACCGACTAGCAGGGCTAAATGAGCAGTTCTTC.

This clonotype has just a few counts. J is TRBJ2-2 and V is TRBV9; 9 bases line up with TRBD2. The CDR3 consists of 16 residues. Germline trimming cut 0 bases from V and 4 bases from J; bases unmatched to any gene: 4. Germline CDR1 is SGDLS and CDR2 is YYNGEE. The CDR3 DNA reads as TGTGCCAGCAGCGTAGAGCCTAGCGGGGTCACCGGGGAGCTGTTTTTT. Protein: CASSVEPSGVTGELFF.

This clonotype has more than one count but fewer than ten. The rearrangement joins TRBV4-3 to TRBJ1-2; 9 bases are shared with TRBD1. The CDR3 contains 15 residues. With V trimmed by 0 bases and J by 13 bases, 12 bases remained unmatched. Germline V gives CDR1 LGHNA, CDR2 YSLEER. The CDR3 DNA follows: TGCGCCAGCAGCCAAGATCGGTCGTGGGGACAGGGCCTCACCTTC. Translated, it gives CASSQDRSWGQGLTF.

The chain recombines TRBV3-1 with TRBJ2-3; a possible D gene is TRBD2 (6 bases). The CDR3 sequence is 14 residues long. CDR1 LGHDT and CDR2 YNNKEL come from the germline V gene (reference sequence). V lost 2 bases to trimming and J lost 4 bases, with 10 bases between them. The CDR3 coding sequence is TGTGCCAGCAGCCAAAGTCTAGCGTCAGATACGCAGTATTTT. Protein sequence: CASSQSLASDTQYF.

V usage is TRBV21-1 and J usage is TRBJ1-6. TRBV21-1 is designated a pseudogene. The length of the CDR3 is 17 residues. This CDR3 reads CASSKEERRSYNSPLHF. CDR3 nucleotides: TGTGCCAGCAGCAAAGAGGAACGGCGCTCCTATAATTCACCCCTCCACTTT.

This clonotype has just a few counts. The chain couples TRBV9 to TRBJ1-2, with D hard to call. Germline V gene lookup returns CDR1 SGDLS and CDR2 YYNGEE. The CDR3 spans 14 residues. V was shortened by 0 bases and J by 6 bases, with 12 bases between the two germline ends. The DNA for the CDR3 is TGTGCCAGCAGCGTAGCGGAAGGGATCAATGGCTACACCTTC. Translated, it gives CASSVAEGINGYTF.

This sequence joins TRBV27 and TRBJ1-2, with 7 bases that match TRBD1. Germline V CDR1 and CDR2: MNHEY, SMNVEV (reference sequence). The CDR3 runs to 15 residues. V shed 5 bases and J 0 bases; nucleotides not matched to a gene: 6. CDR3 protein: CASSDTGVANYGYTF. The CDR3 DNA reads as TGTGCCAGCAGTGATACAGGGGTGGCTAACTATGGCTACACCTTC.

This clonotype was observed a handful of times. J is TRBJ1-1 and V is TRBV21-1; the table calls TRBD1, which could not be checked here. TRBV21-1 is a recognized pseudogene. This CDR3 region has 15 residues. The CDR3 sequence is CASSNRKGSNTEAFF. The CDR3 DNA is TGTGCCAGCAGCAATCGGAAAGGGTCAAACACTGAAGCTTTCTTT.

This clonotype was picked up a small number of times. The chain joins TRBV7-8 to TRBJ2-4, with TRBD2 as a possible D gene (6 bases). V shed 3 bases and J shed 1 base, with 16 bases lying between them. Germline lookup yields CDR1 SGHVS and CDR2 FQNEAQ. The CDR3 runs 17 residues. This CDR3 is CASSLAGSANAKNIQYF. The CDR3 nucleotides read TGTGCCAGCAGCTTGGCGGGAAGTGCCAACGCCAAAAACATTCAGTACTTC.

The chain is built from TRBV28 and TRBJ2-5; D possibly uses TRBD1 or TRBD2 (5 bases each). V was shortened by 2 bases and J by 11 bases, with 21 bases between the two germline ends. CDR1 and CDR2 (germline): MDHEN, SYDVKM. The CDR3 contains 15 residues. The CDR3 DNA reads as TGTGCCAGCAGTTTAGGGGGAGAATTTATTAATGAGCAGTACTTC. Protein sequence: CASSLGGEFINEQYF.

V gene TRBV10-3 combines with J gene TRBJ1-1, with no clear D. This CDR3 contains 15 residues. V was shortened by 8 bases and J by 4 bases, with 20 bases between the two germline ends. CDR1 is ENHRY, CDR2 SYGVKD, per germline. This CDR3 reads CAISSASFVGTEAFF. DNA for the CDR3: TGTGCCATCTCTAGCGCCTCATTCGTGGGCACTGAAGCTTTCTTT.

This clonotype occurred once. The J gene is TRBJ1-2, the V gene TRBV20-1, with D possibly matching TRBD1 (6 bases). The CDR3 spans 18 residues. With 3 bases removed from V and 4 bases from J, the gap between germline ends came to 27 bases. Germline CDR1 DFQATT, CDR2 SNEGSKA (reference sequence). CDR3 coding DNA: TGCAGTGCTAGGGACCGCCAGGACAGTCTAATGGGTGGCTATGGCTACACCTTC. This translates into CSARDRQDSLMGGYGYTF.

This clonotype came up a few times. V is TRBV7-2 and J is TRBJ2-5; TRBD2 matches at 7 bases. The CDR3 consists of 16 residues. V lost 6 bases, J lost 4 bases, and 14 bases stayed unmatched. The germline CDR1 and CDR2 sequences are SGHTA and FQGNSA. The CDR3 DNA reads as TGTGCCAGCAGTCCCCAGCGGGGAATTAAGGGAGAGACCCAGTACTTC. This gives the protein CASSPQRGIKGETQYF.

The chain employs TRBV25-1 and TRBJ1-4, with D possibly TRBD1 on 5 matching bases. This CDR3 is built from 15 residues. The V gene's germline CDR1 is MGHDK and CDR2 SYGVNS. Trimming removed 1 base at V and 1 base at J, with 7 bases between. CDR3 nucleotide sequence: TGTGCCAGCAGTGAATTCAGGGAAACTAATGAAAAACTGTTTTTT. This gives the protein CASSEFRETNEKLFF.

V and J are TRBV7-9 and TRBJ1-2; TRBD1 agrees at 9 bases. The germline CDR1 and CDR2 sequences are SEHNR and FQNEAQ (reference sequence). The V gene end was trimmed by 6 bases and the J gene end by 5 bases; junction bases not matched to a gene: 10. This CDR3 comprises 15 residues. CDR3 sequence reads: CASRGTGRKSYGYTF. The CDR3 nucleotides are TGTGCCAGCAGGGGGACAGGGAGAAAAAGTTATGGCTACACCTTC.

The genes are TRBV5-1 and TRBJ2-5; D may be TRBD1 or TRBD2 (5 bases each). CDR1 and CDR2 from the germline V gene are SGHRS and YFSETQ. The CDR3 has 14 amino acids. Trimming took 0 bases from V and 2 from J, leaving 8 bases between them. CDR3 residues: CASSLDGAQETQYF. In DNA, the CDR3 is TGCGCCAGCAGCTTGGACGGGGCGCAAGAGACCCAGTACTTC.